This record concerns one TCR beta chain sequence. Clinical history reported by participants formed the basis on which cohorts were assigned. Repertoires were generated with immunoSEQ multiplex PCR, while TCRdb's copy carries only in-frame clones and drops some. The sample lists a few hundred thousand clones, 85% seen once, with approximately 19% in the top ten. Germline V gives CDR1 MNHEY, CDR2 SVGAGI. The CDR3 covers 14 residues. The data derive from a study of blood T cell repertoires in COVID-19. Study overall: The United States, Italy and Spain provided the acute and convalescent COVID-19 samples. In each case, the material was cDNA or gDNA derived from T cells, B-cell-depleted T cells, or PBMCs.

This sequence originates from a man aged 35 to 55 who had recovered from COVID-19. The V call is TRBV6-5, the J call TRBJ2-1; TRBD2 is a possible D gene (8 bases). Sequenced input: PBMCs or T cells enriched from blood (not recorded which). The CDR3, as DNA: TGTGCAACGGGGGGGACAGTCATCTACAATGAGCAGTTCTTC. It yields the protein CATGGTVIYNEQFF.